This TCR beta chain was identified in a study of beta chain features in type 1 diabetes. Overall study results and limits: Among patients with Type 1 diabetes, TCRB CDR3s were moderately but significantly shorter in every one of the four CD4+ subsets.

Of the isolated RNA, all was reverse transcribed, and so the sequenced material was expressed TCRB transcripts. About 3.6 million reads was the average for naive, central memory and regulatory T cell samples. Profiling relied on immunoSEQ multiplex PCR, and the TCRdb table lists in-frame clones only, not all of them. The table has 300,000 to 450,000 clones, around 9.6% seen once. This clone was picked up many times. Its antigen is not known. Sequenced: central memory CD4+ T cells from blood. This receptor was obtained from a man aged 30-40 years with type 1 diabetes.

CDR3: CASSFGTTSDEQFF. In nucleotides, the CDR3 is TGTGCCAGCAGCTTTGGGACGACCTCTGATGAGCAGTTCTTC. The chain joins TRBV7-9 to TRBJ2-1; the D call may be TRBD1 or TRBD2 (5 bases each). CDR3 length equals 14 residues. Germline CDR1 SEHNR, CDR2 FQNEAQ (reference sequence). V lost 3 bases and J 8 bases, leaving 14 bases between the germline ends.